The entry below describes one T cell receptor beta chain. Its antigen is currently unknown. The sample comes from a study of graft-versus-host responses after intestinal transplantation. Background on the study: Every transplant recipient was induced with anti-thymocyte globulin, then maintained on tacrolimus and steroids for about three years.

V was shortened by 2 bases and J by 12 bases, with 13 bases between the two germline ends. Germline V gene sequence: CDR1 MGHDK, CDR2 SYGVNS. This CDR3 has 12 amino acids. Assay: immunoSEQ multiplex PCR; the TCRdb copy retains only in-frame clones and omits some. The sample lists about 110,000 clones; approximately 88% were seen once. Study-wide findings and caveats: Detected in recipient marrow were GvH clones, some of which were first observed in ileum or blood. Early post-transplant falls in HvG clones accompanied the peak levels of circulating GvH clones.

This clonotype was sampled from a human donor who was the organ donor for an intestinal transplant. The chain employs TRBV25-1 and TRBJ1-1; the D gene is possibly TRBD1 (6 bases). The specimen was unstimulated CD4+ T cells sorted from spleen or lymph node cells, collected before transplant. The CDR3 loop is CASSERRQETFF. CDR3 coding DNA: TGTGCCAGCAGTGAACGGAGACAGGAAACTTTCTTT.